These 4 T cell receptor beta chains originate from one sample sequenced in a study of T cells in Graves' hyperthyroidism and ophthalmopathy. Amplified TCR beta CDR3 regions derived from RNA transcripts. First-round RT-PCR of the TCR CDR3 relied on the HTBI primer set. TCRdb independently ran MiXCR on the multiplex PCR reads; one entry per CDR3 protein. The data show over 500,000 distinct CDR3 sequences, 17% seen once. The sequenced sample was blood. Every receptor here comes from a woman aged 18 to 35 with Graves' ophthalmopathy.

This clonotype was recorded at least ten times. The gene calls are TRBV7-2 and TRBJ2-1, with D hard to call. Germline values: CDR1 SGHTA, CDR2 FQGNSA. With 5 bases removed from V and 11 bases from J, the gap between germline ends came to 13 bases. The length of the CDR3 is 12 residues. The CDR3, as DNA: TGTGCCAGCAGCCAAGATGTAGGACAGCAGTTCTTC. As protein: CASSQDVGQQFF.

As to this clonotype: One end of the junction fails to match germline, which may point to a read error. The chain recombines TRBV7-2 with TRBJ2-1; tentative D call: TRBD2 (5 bases). The CDR3 has 12 residues. The germline V gene has CDR1 SGHTA and CDR2 FQGNSA. The CDR3 bases are TGTGCCAGCAGCCTTGGAGGTAATGAGCGGTTCTTC. Residues: CASSLGGNERFF.

The table lists this clonotype with many counts. V usage is TRBV27 and J usage is TRBJ2-1; D unresolved. CDR1 and CDR2 from the germline V gene are MNHEY and SMNVEV (reference sequence). V lost 5 bases, J lost 9 bases, and 11 bases lay in between. The CDR3 spans 12 residues. As DNA, the CDR3 is TGTGCCAGCAGTGAGTTAGAGCGTGAGCAGTTCTTC. This encodes CASSELEREQFF.

This clonotype was found a few times. This chain links TRBV30 with TRBJ1-2, with D hard to call. Per germline, CDR1 GTSNPN and CDR2 SVGIG (reference sequence). CDR3 size: 12 residues. Trimming removed 2 bases at V and 2 bases at J, with 6 bases between. CDR3 nucleotide sequence: TGTGCCTGGAGTCTTGGGAACTATGGCTACACCTTC. Its protein product is CAWSLGNYGYTF.